These 31 T cell receptor beta chains share one sample of origin, sequenced in a study of spatial heterogeneity in lung cancer. Study-level points and caveats: Expanded alpha and beta TCR counts within tumors tracked tumor mutation counts.

No cognate antigen is known for these TCRs. TCRdb independently ran MiXCR on the 5' RACE reads; one entry per CDR3 protein. The sample shows about 6,900 distinct CDR3 sequences, about 12% of them seen only once. The time point denotes: sample taken at primary tumor resection. Sequences were derived from lung tumor tissue, sampled at surgery. The receptors come from a male donor with early-stage non-small cell lung cancer.

Turning to this clonotype: With the library built for alpha chains, this beta chain is off target and its frequency is not meaningful. The chain joins TRBV4-2 to TRBJ2-6; no clear D gene. This CDR3 comprises 15 residues. The V and J ends lost 8 bases and 0 bases respectively, with 11 bases between them. Germline V CDR1 and CDR2: LGHNA, YNFKEQ. DNA for the CDR3: TGTGCCAGCGGGGTTACGATCTCTGGGGCCAACGTCCTGACTTTC. Residues: CASGVTISGANVLTF.

This clonotype was found many times. This beta chain is off target for a library built for alpha chains, so its abundance means little. This chain joins TRBV4-3 and TRBJ1-2, with TRBD1 as a possible D gene (5 bases). Germline assignment: CDR1 LGHNA and CDR2 YSLEER. V gave up 4 bases and J gave up 3 bases, with 15 bases separating them. CDR3 length equals 15 residues. The CDR3 here is CASSRNRGSDYGYTF. CDR3 sequence (DNA): TGCGCCAGCAGCCGCAACCGGGGGTCGGACTATGGCTACACCTTC.

This clonotype was observed at least ten times. A library prepared for alpha chains yielded this beta chain as an off-target read; its size is of little meaning. J is TRBJ1-1 and V is TRBV27, with D unclear. This CDR3 is built from 15 residues. Germline CDR1 reads MNHEY; CDR2 reads SMNVEV (reference sequence). V lost 5 bases and J 3 bases, leaving 16 bases between the germline ends. CDR3 amino acids: CASSPSRYRDTEAFF. CDR3 DNA: TGTGCCAGCAGTCCCTCCCGGTACAGAGACACTGAAGCTTTCTTT.

By sample share, this clonotype is medium-sized (0.01 to 0.1%). This beta chain is a stray sequence in a library constructed for alpha chains; its clone size is not meaningful. V usage is TRBV7-9 and J usage is TRBJ2-2, with D perhaps being TRBD1 or TRBD2 (5 bases each). Germline loops: CDR1 SEHNR, CDR2 FQNEAQ (reference sequence). Trimming took off 4 bases at V and 3 bases at J, with 12 bases between the two ends. The CDR3 consists of 15 residues. The CDR3 sequence: CASSSRDGYTGELFF. CDR3 nucleotide sequence: TGTGCCAGCAGCTCCCGGGACGGTTACACCGGGGAGCTGTTTTTT. Complete variable domain (other parts from reference TRBV7-9 and TRBJ2-2): DTGVSQNPRHKITKRGQNVTFRCDPISEHNRLYWYRQTLGQGPEFLTYFQNEAQLEKSRLLSDRFSAERPKGSFSTLEIQRTEQGDSAMYLCASSSRDGYTGELFFGEGSRLTVL.

This clonotype occurred many times. This beta chain is a stray read from a library made for alpha chains; its abundance is not meaningful. The J gene is TRBJ1-1, the V gene TRBV18; D call uncertain. The CDR3 spans 13 residues. V was pared by 2 bases and J by 8 bases, with 12 bases between. The germline CDR1 and CDR2 sequences are KGHSH and LQKENI. CDR3 nucleotides: TGTGCCAGCTCACCATCGCAGCAGCGAGAAGCTTTCTTT. Its translation is CASSPSQQREAFF.

Judged by abundance, this clonotype is medium-sized. The library was built for alpha chains, so this beta chain is an off-target read and its size means little. The chain links TRBV2 to TRBJ2-5; D ambiguous. V lost 3 bases and J lost 5, with 13 bases in between. Germline loops: CDR1 SNHLY, CDR2 FYNNEI. CDR3 size: 14 residues. The CDR3 protein is CASSELAVGETQYF. The CDR3 DNA is TGTGCCAGCAGTGAGCTGGCGGTCGGGGAGACCCAGTACTTC. The whole variable domain, filled in from reference TRBV2 and TRBJ2-5, reads EPEVTQTPSHQVTQMGQEVILRCVPISNHLYFYWYRQILGQKVEFLVSFYNNEISEKSEIFDDQFSVERPDGSNFTLKIRSTKLEDSAMYFCASSELAVGETQYFGPGTRLLVL.

Of note for this clonotype: A read error may produce the germline difference seen at one junction end. Since the library was made to target alpha chains, this beta chain is a stray read and its abundance is not meaningful. The chain has TRBV5-6 and TRBJ2-3, with 8 nucleotides matching TRBD2. The V gene's germline CDR1 is SGHDT and CDR2 YYEEEE. CDR3 size: 14 residues. CDR3 nucleotide sequence: TGTGCCAGCAGCTCGTGGACTAGCACGGATACGCAGTATTTT. It encodes CASSSWTSTDTQYF.

Relative to its sample, this clonotype is medium-sized. For a library built for alpha chains, this beta chain is a stray read; little rests on its size. The chain has TRBV6-6 and TRBJ1-5; a possible D gene is TRBD1 (5 bases). The CDR3 spans 16 residues. Germline V gene lookup returns CDR1 MNHNY and CDR2 SVGAGI (reference sequence). The V and J ends lost 6 bases and 0 bases respectively, with 15 bases between them. The CDR3 region is CASRTGTDHSNQPQHF. For the CDR3, the DNA is TGTGCCAGCAGAACCGGGACGGACCATAGCAATCAGCCCCAGCATTTT.

As to this clonotype: With the library built for alpha chains, this beta chain is off target and its frequency is not meaningful. The gene calls are TRBV4-2 and TRBJ2-3, with TRBD2 identical over 11 bases. Germline lookup yields CDR1 LGHNA and CDR2 YNFKEQ. This CDR3 has 19 residues. With V trimmed by 1 base and J by 2 bases, 11 bases remained unmatched. The CDR3 bases are TGTGCCAGCAGCCAAGGGGGAGGACTAGCGGGCACAGTCACAGATACGCAGTATTTT. As protein: CASSQGGGLAGTVTDTQYF.

This clonotype is labeled medium-sized. In a library made to pick up alpha chains, this beta chain is a stray read with a size that means little. The chain has TRBV5-1 and TRBJ2-3, with 7 positions matching TRBD2. This CDR3 has 16 amino acids. Germline-derived CDR1 and CDR2 are SGHRS and YFSETQ. V trimming: 0 bases; J trimming: 5 bases; junction bases outside the gene matches: 9. The CDR3 is CASSLDTAGAGDTQYF. CDR3 nucleotide sequence: TGCGCCAGCAGCTTGGACACGGCGGGAGCGGGAGATACGCAGTATTTT. The variable domain in full, completed from reference TRBV5-1 and TRBJ2-3, reads KAGVTQTPRYLIKTRGQQVTLSCSPISGHRSVSWYQQTPGQGLQFLFEYFSETQRNKGNFPGRFSGRQFSNSRSEMNVSTLELGDSALYLCASSLDTAGAGDTQYFGPGTRLTVL.

Many counts were recorded for this clonotype. In a library made to pick up alpha chains, this beta chain is a stray read with a size that means little. The chain uses TRBV3-1 and TRBJ2-1, with 15 nucleotides matching TRBD2. Germline CDR1 LGHDT, CDR2 YNNKEL (reference sequence). V was clipped by 5 bases and J by 9 bases; unmatched bases: 11. The length of the CDR3 is 17 residues. The CDR3 bases are TGTGCCAGCAGCGCGCGAAGACCGGGACTAGCGGGAGGTGAGCAGTTCTTC. Translated, it gives CASSARRPGLAGGEQFF.

This clonotype is termed large. This beta chain is an unintended read in a library built for alpha chains; its size means little. The genes are TRBV19 and TRBJ2-7; D not certain. Trimming stripped 2 bases from V and 5 bases from J, with 16 bases between. CDR3 length equals 15 residues. CDR1 and CDR2 from the germline V gene are LNHDA and SQIVND (reference sequence). CDR3 in amino acids: CASSISTTPANEQYF. CDR3 in DNA: TGTGCCAGTAGTATATCGACGACGCCGGCCAACGAGCAGTACTTC.

This clonotype was recorded many times. This beta chain is an off-target read within a library intended for alpha chains, so its frequency means little. V is TRBV29-1 and J is TRBJ2-7, with 13 bases fitting TRBD2. After removal of 8 bases from V and 2 bases from J, the junction contained 6 bases not matched to a gene. CDR3 length: 14 residues. Germline V gene sequence: CDR1 SQVTM, CDR2 ANQGSEA. The CDR3 loop reads CSMIGTSGAYEQYF. In nucleotides, the CDR3 is TGCAGCATGATTGGGACTAGCGGGGCCTACGAGCAGTACTTC.

At least ten counts were recorded for this clonotype. Because the library targeted alpha chains, this beta chain is an off-target read whose size means little. The chain has TRBV20-1 and TRBJ2-2, with D unresolved. The CDR3 runs to 11 residues. V was pared by 6 bases and J by 5 bases, with 7 bases between. CDR1 DFQATT and CDR2 SNEGSKA come from the germline V gene (reference sequence). For the CDR3, the DNA is TGCAGTGCCAGTTGGACCGGGGAGCTGTTTTTT. Protein sequence: CSASWTGELFF.

On this clonotype itself: For a library built for alpha chains, this beta chain is a stray read; little rests on its size. J is TRBJ2-4 and V is TRBV19; TRBD1 matches at 9 bases. Germline V lookup: CDR1 LNHDA, CDR2 SQIVND (reference sequence). Trimming removed 9 bases from V and 8 bases from J; junction bases left unmatched: 5. The CDR3 runs 12 residues. CDR3 sequence: CASGQGWHIQYF. CDR3 nucleotide sequence: TGTGCCAGCGGACAGGGGTGGCACATTCAGTACTTC. Filled out from reference TRBV19 and TRBJ2-4, the complete variable domain reads DGGITQSPKYLFRKEGQNVTLSCEQNLNHDAMYWYRQDPGQGLRLIYYSQIVNDFQKGDIAEGYSVSREKKESFPLTVTSAQKNPTAFYLCASGQGWHIQYFGAGTRLSVL.

Concerning this clonotype: As an off-target read in a library built for alpha chains, this beta chain has a frequency of little significance. The chain carries TRBV4-1 and TRBJ2-1; possible D gene TRBD2, 5 bases. Per germline, CDR1 MGHRA and CDR2 YSYEKL. CDR3 length: 17 residues. The V gene lost 3 bases and the J gene lost 6 bases, with 21 bases spanning the gap. CDR3 nucleotide sequence: TGCGCCAGCAGCCAGAAGACCAGCGGCAGCTACACCAATGAGCAGTTCTTC. Translating it yields CASSQKTSGSYTNEQFF.

This clonotype ranks as medium-sized. With the library built for alpha chains, this beta chain is off target and its frequency is not meaningful. The J gene is TRBJ2-1, the V gene TRBV3-1; perhaps TRBD2 as D (6 bases). Per the germline V gene, CDR1 is LGHDT and CDR2 is YNNKEL (reference sequence). The CDR3 consists of 16 residues. V was trimmed by 4 bases and J by 4 bases, leaving 17 bases between them. The CDR3 loop reads CASSPPPGVPYNEQFF. The CDR3 bases are TGTGCCAGCAGCCCGCCCCCGGGAGTCCCTTACAATGAGCAGTTCTTC.

As concerns this clonotype: In a library made to pick up alpha chains, this beta chain is a stray read with a size that means little. V gene TRBV23-1 combines with J gene TRBJ2-6; a possible D gene is TRBD1 (5 bases). TRBV23-1 is identified as an open reading frame with a role that is uncertain. The ends were cut back, 7 bases at V and 2 bases at J, with 12 bases in the middle. The CDR3 has 15 residues. The CDR3 loop is CASKRRETGANVLTF. In DNA form, the CDR3 reads TGCGCCAGCAAGCGCAGGGAAACTGGGGCCAACGTCCTGACTTTC.

This clonotype ranks as medium-sized (0.01 to 0.1%). The size of this beta chain means little, since it is a stray read in a library made for alpha chains. V gene TRBV5-5 combines with J gene TRBJ2-1; TRBD2 might be the D (6 bases). CDR1 and CDR2 (germline): SGHKS, YYEKEE (reference sequence). V was clipped by 0 bases and J by 6 bases, with 13 bases between them. CDR3 length equals 15 residues. DNA for the CDR3: TGTGCCAGCAGCTTGGAACTAGCTATGGTCAATGAGCAGTTCTTC. Translation gives CASSLELAMVNEQFF.

By sample fraction, this clonotype is medium-sized. For a library built for alpha chains, this beta chain is a stray read; little rests on its size. The rearrangement joins TRBV6-2 or TRBV6-3 to TRBJ2-3; D gene unclear. This CDR3 spans 13 amino acids. Germline loops: CDR1 MNHEY, CDR2 SVGEGT. Trimming took off 5 bases at V and 4 bases at J, with 10 bases between the two ends. The CDR3 sequence: CASSTRTSDTQYF. The DNA of the CDR3 is TGTGCCAGCAGTACCCGGACCTCAGATACGCAGTATTTT.

This clonotype is deemed medium-sized (0.01 to 0.1%). A library prepared for alpha chains yielded this beta chain as an off-target read; its size is of little meaning. The chain is built from TRBV12-3 or TRBV12-4 and TRBJ1-1, with 7 bases aligning to TRBD1. V lost 6 bases to trimming and J lost 7 bases; unmatched junction nucleotides: 11. CDR3 length equals 14 residues. CDR3 nucleotide sequence: TGTGCCAGCAGCCGGTGGGACAGCTATATTGAAGCTTTCTTT. Its protein product is CASSRWDSYIEAFF.

This clonotype was picked up a small number of times. A library prepared for alpha chains yielded this beta chain as an off-target read; its size is of little meaning. The rearrangement uses TRBV20-1 and TRBJ1-5; D uncertain. V lost 4 bases, J lost 0 bases, and 7 bases lay in between. The CDR3 sequence is 13 residues long. Per germline, CDR1 DFQATT and CDR2 SNEGSKA (reference sequence). CDR3 bases: TGCAGTGCTAAGTCCCATAGCAATCAGCCCCAGCATTTT. The encoded protein is CSAKSHSNQPQHF.

This clonotype was seen repeatedly, ten times or more. Little can be read into the size of this beta chain, an off-target read in a library designed for alpha chains. V gene TRBV5-1 combines with J gene TRBJ1-5; D gene unclear. The V gene's germline CDR1 is SGHRS and CDR2 YFSETQ. With 0 bases removed from V and 9 bases from J, the gap between germline ends came to 10 bases. CDR3 length: 13 amino acids. For the CDR3, the DNA is TGCGCCAGCAGCTTGGACGGGCACCGGCCCCAGCATTTT. It codes for CASSLDGHRPQHF. Full variable domain (remainder filled in from reference TRBV5-1 and TRBJ1-5): KAGVTQTPRYLIKTRGQQVTLSCSPISGHRSVSWYQQTPGQGLQFLFEYFSETQRNKGNFPGRFSGRQFSNSRSEMNVSTLELGDSALYLCASSLDGHRPQHFGDGTRLSIL.

The table lists this clonotype with many counts. With the library built for alpha chains, this beta chain is off target and its frequency is not meaningful. V usage is TRBV7-6 and J usage is TRBJ2-3; D is ambiguous. This CDR3 region has 16 residues. CDR1 and CDR2 (germline): SGHVS, FNYEAQ. Trimming shortened V by 1 base and J by 5 bases, and 16 bases separated the two germline ends. This chain's CDR3 is CASSLEESLAGDTQYF. The CDR3 DNA reads as TGTGCCAGCAGCTTAGAAGAATCTCTGGCCGGAGATACGCAGTATTTT.

Notes on this clonotype: This beta chain turned up in a library designed for alpha chains; as an off-target read, its abundance says little. This sequence joins TRBV6-1 and TRBJ2-1, with 9 nucleotides matching TRBD2. Germline loops: CDR1 MNHNS, CDR2 SASEGT. This CDR3 spans 20 amino acids. V shed 1 base and J 3 bases; nucleotides not matched to a gene: 16. CDR3 nucleotides: TGTGCCAGCAGTGAAGAGTTTTTTAAGGCTAGCGGGACGATCTACAATGAGCAGTTCTTC. This codes for CASSEEFFKASGTIYNEQFF.

This clonotype is categorized as medium-sized (0.01 to 0.1%). This beta chain came through as a stray read in a library set up for alpha chains, and its size says little. This chain uses TRBV3-1 with TRBJ2-7, with TRBD2 matching 15 bases. V dropped 7 bases and J dropped 5; count of bases not matched to a gene: 9. This CDR3 contains 16 residues. In germline, CDR1 is LGHDT, CDR2 YNNKEL (reference sequence). The CDR3 coding sequence is TGTGCCAGCACCCTATGGGGGACTAGCGGGAGGAACGAGCAGTACTTC. As protein: CASTLWGTSGRNEQYF.

As for this clonotype: Little can be read into the size of this beta chain, an off-target read in a library designed for alpha chains. CDR3 protein: CASSLHGTNQETQYF. CDR3 DNA sequence: TGTGCCAGCAGCCTCCACGGGACAAACCAAGAGACCCAGTACTTC. V and J are TRBV7-2 and TRBJ2-5; perhaps TRBD1 as D (6 bases). This CDR3 contains 15 residues. Trimming pared 5 bases from V and 0 bases from J, leaving 13 bases between. Germline-derived CDR1 and CDR2 are SGHTA and FQGNSA.

Details on this clonotype: In a library made to pick up alpha chains, this beta chain is a stray read with a size that means little. The chain is built from TRBV29-1 and TRBJ1-1, with a possible D match to TRBD1 (6 bases). V was trimmed by 7 bases and J by 0 bases, leaving 12 bases between them. This CDR3 is built from 13 residues. Germline values: CDR1 SQVTM, CDR2 ANQGSEA. CDR3 nucleotides: TGCAGCGCCAAGACAGGAATGAACACTGAAGCTTTCTTT. Translating gives CSAKTGMNTEAFF.

Note on this clonotype: This beta chain came through as a stray read in a library set up for alpha chains, and its size says little. This chain uses TRBV19 with TRBJ2-1; D uncertain. There are 14 residues in the CDR3. With 10 bases removed from V and 1 base from J, the gap between germline ends came to 14 bases. Germline CDR1 is LNHDA and CDR2 is SQIVND (reference sequence). The CDR3 reads CATADGPSYNEQFF. The CDR3 coding sequence is TGTGCCACTGCTGACGGTCCATCCTACAATGAGCAGTTCTTC.

This clonotype is medium-sized. Since it is a stray read in a library aimed at alpha chains, this beta chain has a size that is not meaningful. The chain carries TRBV6-1 and TRBJ1-1; 7 bases map to TRBD1. With V trimmed by 2 bases and J by 1 base, 7 bases remained unmatched. The CDR3 has 16 residues. Germline assignment: CDR1 MNHNS and CDR2 SASEGT. The CDR3 sequence: CASSERGGQWNTEAFF. Here the CDR3 DNA reads TGTGCCAGCAGTGAAAGGGGGGGACAGTGGAACACTGAAGCTTTCTTT.

By share of the sample, this clonotype is medium-sized. In a library made to pick up alpha chains, this beta chain is a stray read with a size that means little. The V and J genes are TRBV5-1 and TRBJ2-7; 14 bases fit TRBD2. After removal of 3 bases from V and 5 bases from J, the junction contained 4 bases not matched to a gene. The CDR3 sequence is 15 residues long. Germline CDR1 is SGHRS and CDR2 is YFSETQ. CDR3 protein: CASSSETSGRDEQYF. Here the CDR3 DNA reads TGCGCCAGCAGCTCGGAGACTAGCGGGAGGGACGAGCAGTACTTC.